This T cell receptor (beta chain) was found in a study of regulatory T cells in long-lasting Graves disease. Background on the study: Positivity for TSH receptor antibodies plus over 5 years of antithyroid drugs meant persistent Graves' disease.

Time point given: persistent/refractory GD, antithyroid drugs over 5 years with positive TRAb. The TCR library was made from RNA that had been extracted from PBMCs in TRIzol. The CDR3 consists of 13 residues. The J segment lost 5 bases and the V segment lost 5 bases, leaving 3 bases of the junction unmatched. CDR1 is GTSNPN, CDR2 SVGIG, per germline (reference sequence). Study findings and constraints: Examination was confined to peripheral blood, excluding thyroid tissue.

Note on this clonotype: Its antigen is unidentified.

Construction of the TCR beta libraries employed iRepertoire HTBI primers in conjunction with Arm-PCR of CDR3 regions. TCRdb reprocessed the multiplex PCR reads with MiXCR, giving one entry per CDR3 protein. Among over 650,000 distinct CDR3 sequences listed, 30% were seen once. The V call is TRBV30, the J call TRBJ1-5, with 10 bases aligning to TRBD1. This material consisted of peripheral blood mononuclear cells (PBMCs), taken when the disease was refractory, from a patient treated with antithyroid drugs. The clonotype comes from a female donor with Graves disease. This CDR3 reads CAWAGTGDQPQHF. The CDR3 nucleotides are TGTGCCTGGGCCGGGACAGGGGATCAGCCCCAGCATTTT. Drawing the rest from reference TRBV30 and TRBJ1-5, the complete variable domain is SQTIHQWPATLVQPVGSPLSLECTVEGTSNPNLYWYRQAAGRGLQLLFYSVGIGQISSEVPQNLSASRPQDRQFILSSKKLLLSDSGFYLCAWAGTGDQPQHFGDGTRLSIL.